The 24 T cell receptor beta chains below were found in one sample sequenced in a study of blood T cell repertoires in COVID-19 (TCRdb year 2020). The library relied on the immunoSEQ multiplex PCR assay. The immuneACCESS repertoire file appears here via TCRdb, limited to in-frame rearrangements. These files lack a portion of the clones; in checked studies, under half of the deficit traces to unresolved V genes, and the cause of the others is not known. A total of fewer than 200,000 clones appear in this sample, more than 80% of them only once. The ten most abundant clones make up approximately 12% of the sample. Sequencing was carried out using PBMCs or T cells enriched from blood (not recorded which). Every receptor here comes from a man between 50 and 59 years old who had recovered from COVID-19.

This rearrangement joins TRBV2 to TRBJ1-5, with D hard to call. Looked up from germline, CDR1 is SNHLY and CDR2 is FYNNEI. CDR3 length: 15 residues. V was clipped by 4 bases and J by 6 bases, with 16 bases between them. This CDR3 is CASSARALNGQPQHF. The CDR3 DNA sequence: TGTGCCAGCAGTGCGCGGGCCCTTAACGGTCAGCCCCAGCATTTT.

The CDR3 bases are TGTGCCTGGAGTGTCGGGTCGAACACTGAAGCTTTCTTT. Its translation is CAWSVGSNTEAFF. The chain has TRBV30 and TRBJ1-1; D call uncertain. The CDR3 is 13 amino acids. The V end was cut by 0 bases, the J end by 1 base, with 6 bases between. Germline assignment: CDR1 GTSNPN and CDR2 SVGIG (reference sequence). Variable domain in full (rest from reference TRBV30 and TRBJ1-1): SQTIHQWPATLVQPVGSPLSLECTVEGTSNPNLYWYRQAAGRGLQLLFYSVGIGQISSEVPQNLSASRPQDRQFILSSKKLLLSDSGFYLCAWSVGSNTEAFFGQGTRLTVV.

V is TRBV6-8 and J is TRBJ2-2; 9 nucleotides agree with TRBD2. Germline V gene data show CDR1 as MNHGY and CDR2 as SAAAGT. The CDR3 is 20 residues long. J lost 5 bases, V lost 1 base, and 17 bases had no gene match. This CDR3 reads CASSYLASGEPRDPTGELFF. In nucleotides, the CDR3 is TGTGCCAGCAGTTACTTGGCTAGCGGGGAGCCAAGAGACCCGACCGGGGAGCTGTTTTTT.

The chain recombines TRBV7-6 with TRBJ2-5, with no clear D. In germline, CDR1 is SGHVS, CDR2 FNYEAQ. The CDR3 consists of 13 residues. Trimming cost V 4 bases and J 5 bases, with 11 bases left between them. The CDR3 region is CASSSWAMETQYF. The CDR3 bases are TGTGCCAGCAGCTCATGGGCCATGGAGACCCAGTACTTC.

This chain joins TRBV7-6 and TRBJ2-3; maybe TRBD2 (5 bases). V was pared by 10 bases and J by 5 bases, with 16 bases between. Germline V gene lookup returns CDR1 SGHVS and CDR2 FNYEAQ. The CDR3 loop spans 13 amino acids. CDR3 sequence reads: CATSSGSGDTQYF. The DNA of the CDR3 is TGTGCCACCTCTTCGGGGTCCGGAGATACGCAGTATTTT.

This chain links TRBV2 with TRBJ1-2; possible D gene TRBD1, 5 bases. V lost 7 bases and J 5 bases, leaving 14 bases between the germline ends. The CDR3 loop spans 13 amino acids. The germline V gene has CDR1 SNHLY and CDR2 FYNNEI. CDR3 in DNA: TGTGCCAGCACGAGCGGGACTGTATATGGCTACACCTTC. It yields the protein CASTSGTVYGYTF.

The chain has TRBV30 and TRBJ1-5; D unresolved. Trimming removed 0 bases at V and 0 bases at J, with 9 bases between. CDR3 length: 15 residues. Germline V CDR1 and CDR2: GTSNPN, SVGIG (reference sequence). Here the CDR3 reads CAWSVRGNSNQPQHF. CDR3 nucleotides: TGTGCCTGGAGTGTAAGAGGGAATAGCAATCAGCCCCAGCATTTT.

This clone has just one count. The chain carries TRBV7-2 and TRBJ2-1, with a weak D call TRBD1 (5 bases). The CDR3 runs to 15 residues. V gave up 1 base and J gave up 8 bases, with 15 bases separating them. CDR1 and CDR2 from the germline V gene are SGHTA and FQGNSA. The CDR3 loop reads CASSLGRQSGHEQFF. The CDR3 DNA is TGTGCCAGCAGCTTAGGACGACAGTCCGGCCATGAGCAGTTCTTC.

V gene TRBV28 combines with J gene TRBJ1-4; the D gene is possibly TRBD1 (6 bases). V lost 5 bases and J 8 bases, leaving 18 bases between the germline ends. Germline V gene lookup returns CDR1 MDHEN and CDR2 SYDVKM. The CDR3 has 15 residues. The DNA for the CDR3 is TGTGCCAGCAGTCCTCCGGGACCGACAGGCGAAAAACTGTTTTTT. The encoded protein is CASSPPGPTGEKLFF.

V usage is TRBV19 and J usage is TRBJ1-5; no reliable D call. V was trimmed by 3 bases and J by 4 bases, leaving 25 bases between them. In germline, CDR1 is LNHDA, CDR2 SQIVND (reference sequence). The CDR3 spans 19 residues. CDR3 coding DNA: TGTGCCAGTAGTATCAACCACCTTACTATCTCGGTTAGTAATCAGCCCCAGCATTTT. Its protein is CASSINHLTISVSNQPQHF.

V gene TRBV19 combines with J gene TRBJ1-2, with TRBD1 matching over 12 bases. CDR1 is LNHDA, CDR2 SQIVND, per germline (reference sequence). V shed 5 bases, J shed 7 bases, and the junction held 5 bases outside the gene matches. The CDR3 sequence is 14 residues long. CDR3 in amino acids: CASSEGDRGPGYTF. The DNA for the CDR3 is TGTGCCAGTAGTGAAGGGGACAGGGGGCCTGGCTACACCTTC.

As concerns this clone: At one end, the junction sequence differs from germline, possibly due to a read error. V and J are TRBV7-9 and TRBJ2-3; no clear D. The germline gives CDR1 SEHNR, CDR2 FQNEAQ (reference sequence). The CDR3 covers 8 residues. DNA of the CDR3: TGTGCCAGCAGCCCGTCTGATTTT. Residues: CASSPSDF.

The rearrangement joins TRBV28 to TRBJ1-2, with TRBD1 identical over 8 bases. The CDR3 covers 12 residues. Germline values: CDR1 MDHEN, CDR2 SYDVKM. CDR3 amino acids: CATDRERRGYTF. Here the CDR3 DNA reads TGTGCAACGGACAGGGAACGGCGTGGCTACACCTTC.

The chain has TRBV30 and TRBJ1-5; D perhaps matches TRBD1 (5 bases). The CDR3 is 15 residues long. With 0 bases removed from V and 3 bases from J, the gap between germline ends came to 12 bases. Germline CDR1 and CDR2: GTSNPN and SVGIG (reference sequence). This chain's CDR3 is CAWSVTGTNNQPQHF. The CDR3 region has the DNA TGTGCCTGGAGTGTAACCGGGACTAACAATCAGCCCCAGCATTTT.

The rearrangement joins TRBV19 to TRBJ2-2; 11 positions match TRBD2. This CDR3 comprises 16 residues. Germline V gene sequence: CDR1 LNHDA, CDR2 SQIVND (reference sequence). V was pared by 4 bases and J by 3 bases, with 4 bases of the junction left unmatched. This chain's CDR3 is CASSKLAGDYTGELFF. The CDR3 nucleotides read TGTGCCAGTAGTAAACTAGCGGGGGATTACACCGGGGAGCTGTTTTTT.

This clone was observed a few times. The V call is TRBV3-1 (or the pseudogene TRBV3-2), the J call TRBJ2-7; 7 bases line up with TRBD2. The CDR3 runs to 15 residues. The trim removed 0 bases at V and 9 bases at J, leaving 11 bases unmatched. Per germline, CDR1 LGHDT and CDR2 YNNKEL (reference sequence). Written as DNA, the CDR3 is TGTGCCAGCAGCCAAGATCTGACTAGCCCCCAAGGGCAGTACTTC. Its translation is CASSQDLTSPQGQYF.

The V call is TRBV9, the J call TRBJ2-3, with 8 bases lining up with TRBD2. Germline lookup yields CDR1 SGDLS and CDR2 YYNGEE. J lost 1 base, V lost 0 bases, and 4 bases had no gene match. The CDR3 totals 16 residues. The CDR3, as DNA: TGTGCCAGCAGCGTAGGGGGAGCGGGGGGCACAGATACGCAGTATTTT. Translating it yields CASSVGGAGGTDTQYF.

V is TRBV9 and J is TRBJ2-3; D remains ambiguous. The CDR3 covers 15 residues. Germline-derived CDR1 and CDR2 are SGDLS and YYNGEE. Trimming removed 0 bases at V and 8 bases at J, with 16 bases between. The CDR3 sequence is CASSVAERPSGTQYF. The CDR3 DNA sequence: TGTGCCAGCAGCGTAGCGGAAAGGCCTTCGGGTACGCAGTATTTT.

V and J are TRBV14 and TRBJ1-6; D is unresolved. The V gene's germline CDR1 is SGHDN and CDR2 FVKESK. V was cut by 4 bases and J by 3 bases, with 13 bases left in between. The CDR3 length is 16 residues. CDR3 in DNA: TGTGCCAGCAGCCTTCGGGTTCCTGGCTATAATTCACCCCTCCACTTT. Residues: CASSLRVPGYNSPLHF.

J is TRBJ1-3 and V is TRBV3-1 (or the pseudogene TRBV3-2); D gene ambiguous. From germline, CDR1 is LGHDT and CDR2 YNNKEL (reference sequence). The CDR3 spans 16 residues. Between the trimmed V and J ends, which lost 2 bases and 0 bases, there was a span of 11 bases. CDR3 bases: TGTGCCAGCAGCCAACAACGGCGGGCCTCTGGAAACACCATATATTTT. Protein sequence: CASSQQRRASGNTIYF.

This clone has more than one count but fewer than ten. The chain carries TRBV29-1 and TRBJ1-2, with TRBD1 matching 9 bases. The CDR3 totals 14 residues. Trimming at V came to 6 bases and at J to 6 bases, leaving 11 bases not matched to a gene. Germline V CDR1 and CDR2: SQVTM, ANQGSEA. The CDR3 nucleotides are TGCAGCGTAGACGCAACAGGGGGCGGGAATGGCTACACCTTC. Translated, it gives CSVDATGGGNGYTF.

The chain uses TRBV4-3 and TRBJ2-2; 10 nucleotides align to TRBD1. The germline V gene encodes CDR1 LGHNA and CDR2 YSLEER. Trimming at V came to 2 bases and at J to 6 bases, leaving 6 bases not matched to a gene. The CDR3 extends over 16 amino acids. CDR3 DNA sequence: TGCGCCAGCAGCCAACAAGCTGGGACAGGGGCCGGGGAGCTGTTTTTT. Residues: CASSQQAGTGAGELFF.

This clone was counted only a few times. V is TRBV5-4 and J is TRBJ1-1, with 9 nucleotides matching TRBD1. Trimming cost V 3 bases and J 1 base; bases outside gene matches: 1. The CDR3 extends over 14 amino acids. CDR1 and CDR2 from the germline V gene are SGHNT and YYREEE (reference sequence). CDR3 loop: CASSWTGANTEAFF. CDR3 nucleotide sequence: TGTGCCAGCAGCTGGACAGGGGCGAACACTGAAGCTTTCTTT. Full variable domain (rest looked up from reference TRBV5-4 and TRBJ1-1): ETGVTQSPTHLIKTRGQQVTLRCSSQSGHNTVSWYQQALGQGPQFIFQYYREEENGRGNFPPRFSGLQFPNYSSELNVNALELDDSALYLCASSWTGANTEAFFGQGTRLTVV.

The chain joins TRBV29-1 to TRBJ2-7, with a weak D call TRBD1 (5 bases). V lost 7 bases, J lost 0 bases, and 16 bases lay in between. This CDR3 comprises 14 residues. Germline lookup yields CDR1 SQVTM and CDR2 ANQGSEA. CDR3 in DNA: TGCAGCGCAAAACAGGTTTCGAGCTCCTACGAGCAGTACTTC. It encodes CSAKQVSSSYEQYF.